A selection of T cell receptor beta chains follows, all from one sample in a study of blood T cell repertoires in COVID-19. The method was immunoSEQ multiplex PCR; TCRdb's version includes in-frame clones alone and lacks a portion of them. The sample contains over 200,000 clones, 88% of which appear only once. Sequences were obtained from peripheral blood. These receptors all stem from a woman aged 35 to 49 who had recovered from COVID-19. Both conserved end residues are part of each CDR3. The D gene is left open where the match is weak. Clone size, where shown, is once, few, many, or a class for clones that have expanded.

>NA|TRBJ2-1|TRBV12-5|NA
TGTGCTAGTGGTTTGCGTGATGAGCAGTTCTTC
CASGLRDEQFF
>NA|TRBJ1-1|TRBV4-1|NA
TGCGCCAGCAGCCCCGGGCGTGGGGGGAGGGTTACTGAAGCTTTCTTT
CASSPGRGGRVTEAFF
>NA|TRBJ1-3|TRBV28|NA
TGTGCCAGCAGTTTCGGCAGGGTCTCTGGAAACACCATATATTTT
CASSFGRVSGNTIYF
>NA|TRBJ1-6|TRBV5-8|TRBD1
TGTGCCAGCAGCCTGCGGGGTAGGGGGCCTGGGAATAATTCACCCCTCCACTTT
CASSLRGRGPGNNSPLHF
>NA|TRBJ2-1|TRBV5-4|NA
TGTGCCAGCAGCTTGGGGCTGGTGCGGGACGGTGAGCAGTTCTTC
CASSLGLVRDGEQFF
>NA|TRBJ2-3|TRBV6-5|TRBD1
TGTGCCAGCAGCCGTCCAGGGGGTACAGATACGCAGTATTTT
CASSRPGGTDTQYF
>once|TRBJ2-7|TRBV4-1|TRBD2
TGCGCCAGCAGCCAAGGGCGGGGGGAGCAGTACTTC
CASSQGRGEQYF
>NA|TRBJ1-1|TRBV3-1/TRBV3-2|TRBD1
TGTGCCAGCAGCCATCCGTTGGACAGGAGGTCTGAAGCTTTCTTT
CASSHPLDRRSEAFF
>NA|TRBJ2-5|TRBV11-3|NA
TGTGCCAGCAGCTCGGCGGCCGCTCAAGAGACCCAGTACTTC
CASSSAAAQETQYF
>NA|TRBJ1-5|TRBV7-2|TRBD1
TGTGCCAGCAGCTTAGGAGGGGGCGACGTGGGCAATCAGCCCCAGCATTTT
CASSLGGGDVGNQPQHF